One and the same sample provided the 9 T cell receptor beta chains below, sequenced in a study of somatic mutations in cytotoxic T cells in rheumatoid arthritis (dated by TCRdb to about 2017). Libraries were built with the immunoSEQ multiplex PCR assay. This immuneACCESS table, as held by TCRdb, lists in-frame sequences with V and J called but not all clones. Of the missing ones, under half trace to an unresolved V gene in checked studies; the others have no known cause. This sample is represented by fewer than 40,000 clones; roughly four fifths of them were singletons. Around 8.3% of the sample belongs to the ten largest clones. Source material: CD8+ T cells sorted from blood. These receptors were collected from an adult with rheumatoid arthritis.

This chain joins TRBV9 and TRBJ2-3; D not resolved. The CDR3 contains 15 residues. Germline V gene sequence: CDR1 SGDLS, CDR2 YYNGEE. V was trimmed by 3 bases and J by 1 base, leaving 12 bases between them. The CDR3 DNA reads TGTGCCAGCAGCGGAGAGTCGACCCGCACAGATACGCAGTATTTT. It translates to CASSGESTRTDTQYF.

This chain joins TRBV7-9 and TRBJ2-5, with 12 bases aligning to TRBD1. Germline values: CDR1 SEHNR, CDR2 FQNEAQ (reference sequence). The CDR3 totals 16 residues. With V trimmed by 5 bases and J by 2 bases, 6 bases remained unmatched. The CDR3 loop is CASSAPGQGAQETQYF. In DNA form, the CDR3 reads TGTGCCAGCAGCGCACCGGGACAGGGGGCTCAAGAGACCCAGTACTTC.

This clone has a single count. The J gene is TRBJ2-7, the V gene TRBV25-1; 7 positions agree with TRBD1. This CDR3 contains 16 residues. The germline V gene has CDR1 MGHDK and CDR2 SYGVNS. The V gene end was trimmed by 2 bases and the J gene end by 1 base; junction bases not matched to a gene: 8. This CDR3 reads CASSEGGQQNSYEQYF. The CDR3 DNA follows: TGTGCCAGCAGTGAAGGGGGACAGCAAAATTCCTACGAGCAGTACTTC.

The chain is built from TRBV4-1 and TRBJ1-1; D uncertain. This CDR3 has 15 residues. Looked up from germline, CDR1 is MGHRA and CDR2 is YSYEKL. V lost 0 bases and J 4 bases, leaving 12 bases between the germline ends. CDR3 DNA sequence: TGCGCCAGCAGCCAAGAAGTGCAGGTCACCACTGAAGCTTTCTTT. Amino acid sequence: CASSQEVQVTTEAFF.

The chain links TRBV5-4 to TRBJ2-2, with TRBD1 as a possible D gene (5 bases). V was clipped by 4 bases and J by 6 bases, with 7 bases between them. The CDR3 runs to 12 residues. Germline V CDR1 and CDR2: SGHNT, YYREEE (reference sequence). The CDR3 loop reads CASSQGAGELFF. Here the CDR3 DNA reads TGTGCCAGCAGCCAAGGGGCCGGGGAGCTGTTTTTT. The variable domain in full, with the rest retrieved from reference TRBV5-4 and TRBJ2-2, is ETGVTQSPTHLIKTRGQQVTLRCSSQSGHNTVSWYQQALGQGPQFIFQYYREEENGRGNFPPRFSGLQFPNYSSELNVNALELDDSALYLCASSQGAGELFFGEGSRLTVL.

This chain links TRBV7-9 with TRBJ2-5; D may be TRBD2 (6 bases). Germline CDR1 SEHNR, CDR2 FQNEAQ (reference sequence). This CDR3 contains 15 residues. V was pared by 2 bases and J by 4 bases, with 14 bases between. The CDR3 here is CASSLIVGGGETQYF. The CDR3 DNA reads as TGTGCCAGCAGCTTAATAGTGGGGGGTGGAGAGACCCAGTACTTC.

This clone was observed a handful of times. This chain links TRBV7-9 with TRBJ1-5; D not certain. The V gene lost 1 base and the J gene lost 4 bases, with 8 bases spanning the gap. Germline V gene lookup returns CDR1 SEHNR and CDR2 FQNEAQ (reference sequence). This CDR3 comprises 14 residues. CDR3 bases: TGTGCCAGCAGCTTAGTGGGTAAAAATCAGCCCCAGCATTTT. It yields the protein CASSLVGKNQPQHF.

The chain recombines TRBV19 with TRBJ2-3; either TRBD1 or TRBD2 may fit D (5 bases each). Looked up from germline, CDR1 is LNHDA and CDR2 is SQIVND (reference sequence). Trimming shortened V by 3 bases and J by 6 bases, and 16 bases separated the two germline ends. This CDR3 is built from 15 residues. CDR3 nucleotides: TGTGCCAGTAGTATGAGGACGGGACGTCGGGATACGCAGTATTTT. Its translation is CASSMRTGRRDTQYF.

The V and J genes are TRBV7-2 and TRBJ2-5; D unclear. The V gene lost 0 bases and the J gene lost 0 bases, with 8 bases spanning the gap. The CDR3 covers 15 residues. From germline, CDR1 is SGHTA and CDR2 FQGNSA. This CDR3 reads CASSLAGRDQETQYF. In DNA, the CDR3 is TGTGCCAGCAGCTTAGCGGGTAGGGACCAAGAGACCCAGTACTTC.